There are many counts of the clone carrying this T cell receptor beta chain. It was RNA transcripts that yielded the amplified TCR beta CDR3 regions. HTBI primers were employed in a first-round RT-PCR of the TCR CDR3. TCRdb re-called the multiplex PCR reads through MiXCR, storing one row per CDR3 protein. The sample contains 550,000 to 600,000 distinct CDR3 sequences, about a sixth of which appear only once. The data belong to a study of T cells in Graves' hyperthyroidism and ophthalmopathy. V was trimmed by 1 base and J by 6 bases, leaving 3 bases between them. CDR1 and CDR2 from the germline V gene are LGHDT and YNNKEL (reference sequence). The CDR3 is 12 residues long.

The specimen was blood. This clonotype originated in a woman younger than 30 with Graves' hyperthyroidism. The rearrangement uses TRBV3-1 and TRBJ2-2, with unresolved D. The CDR3 loop reads CASSQVAGELFF. DNA of the CDR3: TGTGCCAGCAGCCAAGTGGCCGGGGAGCTGTTTTTT.